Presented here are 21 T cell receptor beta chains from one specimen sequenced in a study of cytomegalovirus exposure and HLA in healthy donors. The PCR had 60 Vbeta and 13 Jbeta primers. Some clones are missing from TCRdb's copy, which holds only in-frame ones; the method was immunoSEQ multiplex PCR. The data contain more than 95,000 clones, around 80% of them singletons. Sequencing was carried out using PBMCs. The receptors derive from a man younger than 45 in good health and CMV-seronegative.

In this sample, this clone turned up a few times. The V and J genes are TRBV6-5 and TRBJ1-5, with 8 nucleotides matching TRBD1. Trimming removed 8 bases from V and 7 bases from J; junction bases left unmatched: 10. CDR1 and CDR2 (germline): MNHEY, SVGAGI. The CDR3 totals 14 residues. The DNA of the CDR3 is TGTGCCAGCGGACCCGGACAGGGCCGGCAGCCCCAGCATTTT. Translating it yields CASGPGQGRQPQHF.

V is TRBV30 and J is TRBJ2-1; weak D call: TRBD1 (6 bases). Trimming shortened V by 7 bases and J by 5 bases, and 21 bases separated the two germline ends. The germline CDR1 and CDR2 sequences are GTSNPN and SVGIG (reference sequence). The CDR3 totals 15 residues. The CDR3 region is CAYKSGTRSNNEQFF. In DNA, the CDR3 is TGTGCCTATAAATCCGGGACACGGTCTAACAATGAGCAGTTCTTC.

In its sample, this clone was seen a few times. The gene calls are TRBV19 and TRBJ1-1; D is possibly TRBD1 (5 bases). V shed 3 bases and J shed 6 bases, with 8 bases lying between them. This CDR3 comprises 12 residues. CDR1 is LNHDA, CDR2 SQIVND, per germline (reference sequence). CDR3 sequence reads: CASSIGGAEAFF. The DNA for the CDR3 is TGTGCCAGTAGTATTGGAGGGGCTGAAGCTTTCTTT.

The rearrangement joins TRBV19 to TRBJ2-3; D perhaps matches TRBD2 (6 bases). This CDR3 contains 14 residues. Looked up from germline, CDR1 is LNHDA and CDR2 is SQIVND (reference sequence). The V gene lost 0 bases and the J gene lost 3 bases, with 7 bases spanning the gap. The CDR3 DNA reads TGTGCCAGTAGTATAGAGGAGGGGACAGATACGCAGTATTTT. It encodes CASSIEEGTDTQYF.

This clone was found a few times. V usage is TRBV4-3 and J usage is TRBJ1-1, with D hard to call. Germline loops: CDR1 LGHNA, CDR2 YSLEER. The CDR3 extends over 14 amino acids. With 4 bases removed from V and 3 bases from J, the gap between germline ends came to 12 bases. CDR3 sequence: CASSLRVRDTEAFF. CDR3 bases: TGCGCCAGCAGCCTCCGCGTACGCGACACTGAAGCTTTCTTT.

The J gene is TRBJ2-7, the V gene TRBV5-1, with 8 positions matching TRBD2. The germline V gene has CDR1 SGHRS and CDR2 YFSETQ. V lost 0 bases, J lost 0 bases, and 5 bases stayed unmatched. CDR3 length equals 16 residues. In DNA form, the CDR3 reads TGCGCCAGCAGCTTGGCCGGCGGGACTAGCTCCTACGAGCAGTACTTC. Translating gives CASSLAGGTSSYEQYF.

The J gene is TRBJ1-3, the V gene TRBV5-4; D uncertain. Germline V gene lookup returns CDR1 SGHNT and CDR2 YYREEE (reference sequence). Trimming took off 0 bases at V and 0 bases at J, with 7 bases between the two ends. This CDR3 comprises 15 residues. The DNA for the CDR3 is TGTGCCAGCAGCTTGGGGGCCTTCTCTGGAAACACCATATATTTT. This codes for CASSLGAFSGNTIYF.

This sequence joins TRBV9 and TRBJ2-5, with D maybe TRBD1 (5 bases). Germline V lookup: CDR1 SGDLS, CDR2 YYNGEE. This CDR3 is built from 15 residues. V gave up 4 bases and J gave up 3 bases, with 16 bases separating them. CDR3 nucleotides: TGTGCCAGCAGCTGGGGCGGATCACCCGAAGAGACCCAGTACTTC. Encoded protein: CASSWGGSPEETQYF.

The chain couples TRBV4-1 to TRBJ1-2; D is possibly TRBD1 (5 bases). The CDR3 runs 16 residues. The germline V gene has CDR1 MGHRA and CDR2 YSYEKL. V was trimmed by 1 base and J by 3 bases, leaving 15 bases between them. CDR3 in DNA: TGCGCCAGCAGCCAAGTTGTAGCGACGGGGGACTATGGCTACACCTTC. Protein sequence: CASSQVVATGDYGYTF.

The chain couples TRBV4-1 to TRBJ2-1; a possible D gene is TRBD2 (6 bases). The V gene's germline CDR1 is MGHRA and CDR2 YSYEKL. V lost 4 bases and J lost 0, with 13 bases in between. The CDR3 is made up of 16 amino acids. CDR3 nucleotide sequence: TGCGCCAGCAGCCGAGGCCGGGGGAGCTCCTACAATGAGCAGTTCTTC. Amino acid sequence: CASSRGRGSSYNEQFF.

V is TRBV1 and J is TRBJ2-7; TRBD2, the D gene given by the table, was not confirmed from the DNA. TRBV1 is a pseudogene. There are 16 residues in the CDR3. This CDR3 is CTSSHLLAGSSYEQYF. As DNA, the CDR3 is TGCACCAGCAGCCATCTACTAGCGGGAAGTTCCTACGAGCAGTACTTC.

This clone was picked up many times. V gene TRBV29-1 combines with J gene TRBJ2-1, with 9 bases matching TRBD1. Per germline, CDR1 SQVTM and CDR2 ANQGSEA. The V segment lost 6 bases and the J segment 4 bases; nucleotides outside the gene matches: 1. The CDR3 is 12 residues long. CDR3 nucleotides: TGCAGCGTAGGGACAGGGTACAATGAGCAGTTCTTC. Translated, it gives CSVGTGYNEQFF.

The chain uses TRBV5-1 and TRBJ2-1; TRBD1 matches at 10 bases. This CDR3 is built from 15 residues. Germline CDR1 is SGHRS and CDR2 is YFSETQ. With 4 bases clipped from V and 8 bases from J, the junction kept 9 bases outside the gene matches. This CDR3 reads CASSTGQGGSDEQFF. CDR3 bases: TGCGCCAGCAGCACAGGACAGGGGGGGTCGGATGAGCAGTTCTTC.

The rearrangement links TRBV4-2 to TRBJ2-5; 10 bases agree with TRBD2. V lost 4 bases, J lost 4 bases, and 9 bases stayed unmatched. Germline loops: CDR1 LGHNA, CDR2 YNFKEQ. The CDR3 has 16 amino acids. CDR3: CASSPSTSGMGETQYF. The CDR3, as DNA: TGTGCCAGCAGCCCCAGCACTAGCGGGATGGGAGAGACCCAGTACTTC.

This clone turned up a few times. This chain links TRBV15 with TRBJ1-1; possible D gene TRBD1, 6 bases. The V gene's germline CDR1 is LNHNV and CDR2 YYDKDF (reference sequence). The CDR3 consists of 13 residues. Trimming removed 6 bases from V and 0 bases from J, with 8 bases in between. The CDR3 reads CATRDSVNTEAFF. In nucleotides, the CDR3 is TGTGCCACCAGGGACAGCGTGAACACTGAAGCTTTCTTT.

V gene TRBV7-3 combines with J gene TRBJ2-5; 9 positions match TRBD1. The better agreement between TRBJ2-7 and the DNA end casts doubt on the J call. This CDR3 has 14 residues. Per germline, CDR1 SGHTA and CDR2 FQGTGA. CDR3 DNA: TGTGCCAGCAGCCTCGGGACAGGGCTCTACGAGCAGTACTTC. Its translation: CASSLGTGLYEQYF.

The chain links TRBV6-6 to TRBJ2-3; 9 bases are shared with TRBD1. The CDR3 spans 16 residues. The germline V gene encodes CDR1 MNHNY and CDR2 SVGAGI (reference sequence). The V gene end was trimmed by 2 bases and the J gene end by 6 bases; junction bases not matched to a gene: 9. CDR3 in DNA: TGTGCCAGCAGTTACCCACAGGGACAGGGTTCTGATACGCAGTATTTT. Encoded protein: CASSYPQGQGSDTQYF.

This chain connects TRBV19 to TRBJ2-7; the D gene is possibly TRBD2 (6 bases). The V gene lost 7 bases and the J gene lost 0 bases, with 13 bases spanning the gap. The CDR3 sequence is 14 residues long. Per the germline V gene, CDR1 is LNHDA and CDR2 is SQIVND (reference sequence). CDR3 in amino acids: CASTLSGSSYEQYF. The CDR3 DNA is TGTGCCAGTACTCTTAGCGGTAGCTCCTACGAGCAGTACTTC.

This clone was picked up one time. The CDR3 sequence is CAISEFGEQYF. In DNA form, the CDR3 reads TGTGCCATCAGTGAGTTCGGCGAGCAGTACTTC. The gene calls are TRBV10-3 and TRBJ2-7, with unresolved D. CDR3 length equals 11 residues. Germline CDR1 and CDR2: ENHRY and SYGVKD. Trimming cost V 1 base and J 6 bases, with 4 bases left between them.

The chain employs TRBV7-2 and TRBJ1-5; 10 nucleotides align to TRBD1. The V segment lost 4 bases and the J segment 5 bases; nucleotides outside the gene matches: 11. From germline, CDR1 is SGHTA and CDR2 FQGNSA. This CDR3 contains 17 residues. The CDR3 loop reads CASSSPPGQGIDQPQHF. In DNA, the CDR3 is TGTGCCAGCAGCTCCCCCCCGGGACAGGGGATTGATCAGCCCCAGCATTTT.

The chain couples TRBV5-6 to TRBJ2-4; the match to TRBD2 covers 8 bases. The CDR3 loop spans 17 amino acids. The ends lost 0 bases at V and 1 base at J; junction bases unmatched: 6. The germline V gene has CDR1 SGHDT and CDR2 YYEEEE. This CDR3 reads CASSLAGSGIAKNIQYF. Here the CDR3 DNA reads TGTGCCAGCAGCTTGGCCGGTAGCGGGATTGCCAAAAACATTCAGTACTTC.